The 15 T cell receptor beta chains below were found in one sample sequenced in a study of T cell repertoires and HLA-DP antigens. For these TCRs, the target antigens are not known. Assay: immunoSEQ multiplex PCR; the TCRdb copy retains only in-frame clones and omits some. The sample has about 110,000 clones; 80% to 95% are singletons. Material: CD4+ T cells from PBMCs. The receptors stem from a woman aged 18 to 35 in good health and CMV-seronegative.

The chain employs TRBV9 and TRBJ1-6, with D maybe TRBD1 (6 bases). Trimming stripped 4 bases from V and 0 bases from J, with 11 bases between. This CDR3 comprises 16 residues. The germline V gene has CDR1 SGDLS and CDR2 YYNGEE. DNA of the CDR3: TGTGCCAGCAGCCCGGACAGAAGCTCCTATAATTCACCCCTCCACTTT. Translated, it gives CASSPDRSSYNSPLHF.

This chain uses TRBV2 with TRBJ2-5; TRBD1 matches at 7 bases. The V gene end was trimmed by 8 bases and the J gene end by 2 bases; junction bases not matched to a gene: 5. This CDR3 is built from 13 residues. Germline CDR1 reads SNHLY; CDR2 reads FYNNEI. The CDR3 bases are TGTGCCAGCCTGGGACAGACTCAAGAGACCCAGTACTTC. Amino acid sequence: CASLGQTQETQYF.

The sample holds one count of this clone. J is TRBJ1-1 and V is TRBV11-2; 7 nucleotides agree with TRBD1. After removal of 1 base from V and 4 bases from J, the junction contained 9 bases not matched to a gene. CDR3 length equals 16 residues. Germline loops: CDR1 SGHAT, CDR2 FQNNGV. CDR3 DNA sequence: TGTGCCAGCAGCTTAGTAGGAGGGGGCGCCGGCACTGAAGCTTTCTTT. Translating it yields CASSLVGGGAGTEAFF. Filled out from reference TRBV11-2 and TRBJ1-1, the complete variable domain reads EAGVAQSPRYKIIEKRQSVAFWCNPISGHATLYWYQQILGQGPKLLIQFQNNGVVDDSQLPKDRFSAERLKGVDSTLKIQPAKLEDSAVYLCASSLVGGGAGTEAFFGQGTRLTVV.

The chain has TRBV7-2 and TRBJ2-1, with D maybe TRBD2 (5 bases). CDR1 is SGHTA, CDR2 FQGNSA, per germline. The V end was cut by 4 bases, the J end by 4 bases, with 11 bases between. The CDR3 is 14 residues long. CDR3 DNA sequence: TGTGCCAGCAGCTCAGTGAGCGGATACAATGAGCAGTTCTTC. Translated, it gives CASSSVSGYNEQFF. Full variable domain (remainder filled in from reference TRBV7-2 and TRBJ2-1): GAGVSQSPSNKVTEKGKDVELRCDPISGHTALYWYRQSLGQGLEFLIYFQGNSAPDKSGLPSDRFSAERTGGSVSTLTIQRTQQEDSAVYLCASSSVSGYNEQFFGPGTRLTVL.

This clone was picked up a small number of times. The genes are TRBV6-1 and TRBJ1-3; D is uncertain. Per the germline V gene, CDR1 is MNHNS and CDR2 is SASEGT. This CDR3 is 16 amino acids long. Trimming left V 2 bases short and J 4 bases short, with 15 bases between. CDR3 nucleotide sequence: TGTGCCAGCAGTGAAAAAACTCCTCGGCCAGGAAACACCATATATTTT. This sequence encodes CASSEKTPRPGNTIYF.

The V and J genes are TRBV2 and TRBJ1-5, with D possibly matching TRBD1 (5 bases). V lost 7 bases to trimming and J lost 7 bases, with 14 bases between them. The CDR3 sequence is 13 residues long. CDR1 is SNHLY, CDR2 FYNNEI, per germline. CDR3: CASNPRGDQPQHF. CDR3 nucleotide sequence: TGTGCCAGCAATCCCCGGGGGGACCAGCCCCAGCATTTT.

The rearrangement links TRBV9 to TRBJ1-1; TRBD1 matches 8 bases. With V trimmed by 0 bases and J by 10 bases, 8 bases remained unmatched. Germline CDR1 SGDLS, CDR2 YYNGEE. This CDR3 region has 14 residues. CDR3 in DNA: TGTGCCAGCAGCGTAGGCAGGGGGCAGGGAGGAGCTTTCTTT. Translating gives CASSVGRGQGGAFF.

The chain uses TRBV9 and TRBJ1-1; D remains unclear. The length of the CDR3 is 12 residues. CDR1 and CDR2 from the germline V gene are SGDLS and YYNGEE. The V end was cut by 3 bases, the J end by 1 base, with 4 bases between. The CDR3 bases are TGTGCCAGCAGCGGTTGGAACACTGAAGCTTTCTTT. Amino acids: CASSGWNTEAFF.

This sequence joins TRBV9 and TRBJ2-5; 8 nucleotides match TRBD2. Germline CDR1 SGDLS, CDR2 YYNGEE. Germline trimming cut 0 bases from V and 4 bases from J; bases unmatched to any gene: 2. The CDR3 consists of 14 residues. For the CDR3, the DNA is TGTGCCAGCAGCGTAGCGGGAGGGCTAGAGACCCAGTACTTC. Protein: CASSVAGGLETQYF.

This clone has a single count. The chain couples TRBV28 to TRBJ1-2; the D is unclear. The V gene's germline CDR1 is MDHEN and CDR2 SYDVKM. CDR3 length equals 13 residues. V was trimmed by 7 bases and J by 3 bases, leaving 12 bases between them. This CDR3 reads CASTTAPDYGYTF. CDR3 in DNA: TGTGCCAGCACCACCGCACCTGACTATGGCTACACCTTC.

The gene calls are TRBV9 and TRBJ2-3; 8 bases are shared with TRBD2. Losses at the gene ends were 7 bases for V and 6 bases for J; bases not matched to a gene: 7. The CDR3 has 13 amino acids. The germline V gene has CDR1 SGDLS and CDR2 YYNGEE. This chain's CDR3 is CASGRTSSDTQYF. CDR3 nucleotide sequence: TGTGCCAGCGGCAGGACTAGCAGCGATACGCAGTATTTT.

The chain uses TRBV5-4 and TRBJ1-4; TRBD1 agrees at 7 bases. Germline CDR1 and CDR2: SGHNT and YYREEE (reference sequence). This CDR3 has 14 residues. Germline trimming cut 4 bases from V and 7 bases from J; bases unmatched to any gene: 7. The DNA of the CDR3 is TGTGCCAGCAGCCTGACAGGGTATGGTGAAAAACTGTTTTTT. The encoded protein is CASSLTGYGEKLFF. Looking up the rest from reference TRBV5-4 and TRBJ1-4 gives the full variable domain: ETGVTQSPTHLIKTRGQQVTLRCSSQSGHNTVSWYQQALGQGPQFIFQYYREEENGRGNFPPRFSGLQFPNYSSELNVNALELDDSALYLCASSLTGYGEKLFFGSGTQLSVL.

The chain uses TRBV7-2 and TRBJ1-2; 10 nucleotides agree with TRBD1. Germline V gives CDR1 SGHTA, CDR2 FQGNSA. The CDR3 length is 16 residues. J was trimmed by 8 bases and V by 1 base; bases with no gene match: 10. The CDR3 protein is CASSLDPGQGWIGYTF. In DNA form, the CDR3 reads TGTGCCAGCAGCTTAGATCCGGGACAGGGGTGGATCGGCTACACCTTC. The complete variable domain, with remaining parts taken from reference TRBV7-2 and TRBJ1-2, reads GAGVSQSPSNKVTEKGKDVELRCDPISGHTALYWYRQSLGQGLEFLIYFQGNSAPDKSGLPSDRFSAERTGGSVSTLTIQRTQQEDSAVYLCASSLDPGQGWIGYTFGSGTRLTVV.

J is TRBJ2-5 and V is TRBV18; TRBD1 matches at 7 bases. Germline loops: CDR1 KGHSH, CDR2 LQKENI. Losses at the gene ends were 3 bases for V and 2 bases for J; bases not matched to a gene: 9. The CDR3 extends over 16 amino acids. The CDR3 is CASSPLSRQGQETQYF. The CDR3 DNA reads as TGTGCCAGCTCACCCCTCTCGAGACAGGGACAAGAGACCCAGTACTTC. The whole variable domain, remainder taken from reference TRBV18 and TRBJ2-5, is NAGVMQNPRHLVRRRGQEARLRCSPMKGHSHVYWYRQLPEEGLKFMVYLQKENIIDESGMPKERFSAEFPKEGPSILRIQQVVRGDSAAYFCASSPLSRQGQETQYFGPGTRLLVL.

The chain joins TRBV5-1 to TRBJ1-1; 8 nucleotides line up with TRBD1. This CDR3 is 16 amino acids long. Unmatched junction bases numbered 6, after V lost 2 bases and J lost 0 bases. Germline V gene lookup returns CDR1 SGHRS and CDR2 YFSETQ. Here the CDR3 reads CASSFGQGFLNTEAFF. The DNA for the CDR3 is TGCGCCAGCAGCTTTGGACAGGGTTTTTTGAACACTGAAGCTTTCTTT.